These 21 T cell receptor beta chains were sequenced from one sample in a study of control samples from healthy donors and cancer patients (dated by TCRdb to the early 2020s). Libraries were constructed by the immunoSEQ multiplex PCR assay. Sourced from immuneACCESS, this table was stored by TCRdb with only in-frame sequences that have V and J called. A share of the clones is absent; for the studies checked, an unresolved V gene accounts for under half, and the remainder has no known explanation. This sample is represented by about 59,000 clones; more than 85% of them were singletons. The ten largest make up about 1.7% of the sample. Material for sequencing was PBMCs. Source of these receptors: a man aged 35-49 years with colorectal cancer.

The chain uses TRBV5-1 and TRBJ2-1, with D perhaps matching TRBD2 (6 bases). Trimming took 4 bases from V and 6 from J, leaving 8 bases between them. CDR3 size: 12 residues. Germline V gene data show CDR1 as SGHRS and CDR2 as YFSETQ. The CDR3: CASSGDSNEQFF. The CDR3 DNA follows: TGCGCCAGCAGCGGGGACTCCAATGAGCAGTTCTTC.

The rearrangement joins TRBV11-2 to TRBJ1-1, with 8 positions matching TRBD1. The V segment lost 3 bases and the J segment 4 bases; nucleotides outside the gene matches: 10. CDR1 and CDR2 from the germline V gene are SGHAT and FQNNGV. The CDR3 has 16 residues. CDR3 in amino acids: CASSFLTAGQGTEAFF. The CDR3 DNA reads TGTGCCAGCAGCTTTTTGACTGCCGGACAGGGCACTGAAGCTTTCTTT.

This rearrangement joins TRBV10-1 to TRBJ1-2; TRBD1 agrees at 10 bases. Looked up from germline, CDR1 is WNHNN and CDR2 is SYGVQD (reference sequence). CDR3 size: 16 residues. V lost 6 bases, J lost 1 base, and 8 bases stayed unmatched. CDR3 residues: CASRRTGGKINYGYTF. The DNA for the CDR3 is TGCGCCAGCAGACGGACAGGGGGGAAAATTAACTATGGCTACACCTTC.

This chain connects TRBV27 to TRBJ1-1; no definite D call. Germline lookup yields CDR1 MNHEY and CDR2 SMNVEV (reference sequence). The CDR3 has 14 residues. The V gene lost 6 bases and the J gene lost 10 bases, with 21 bases spanning the gap. The CDR3 DNA follows: TGTGCCAGCAGCGCATTTCGGGATTTGGATCGAGCTTTCTTT. It codes for CASSAFRDLDRAFF.

This chain uses TRBV6-5 with TRBJ2-2; 7 positions match TRBD2. J lost 5 bases, V lost 4 bases, and 7 bases had no gene match. The CDR3 totals 15 residues. CDR1 is MNHEY and CDR2 is SVGAGI in the germline V gene. Written as DNA, the CDR3 is TGTGCCAGCAGTTTGGACTCAGCGGGGACCGGGGAGCTGTTTTTT. This translates into CASSLDSAGTGELFF.

The V gene is TRBV18, the J gene TRBJ1-6; 8 bases align to TRBD1. J was trimmed by 4 bases and V by 3 bases; bases with no gene match: 5. The V gene's germline CDR1 is KGHSH and CDR2 LQKENI. The CDR3 sequence is 16 residues long. CDR3 sequence (DNA): TGTGCCAGCTCACCTGCCGGGACAGGATATAATTCACCCCTCCACTTT. It encodes CASSPAGTGYNSPLHF.

V and J are TRBV11-2 and TRBJ1-2, with 7 bases lining up with TRBD1. Per germline, CDR1 SGHAT and CDR2 FQNNGV. The CDR3 runs to 15 residues. J gave up 8 bases and V 5 bases, and 14 bases lay outside the gene matches. CDR3 loop: CASSTRQGGSGGYTF. CDR3 DNA: TGTGCCAGCAGCACGCGACAGGGCGGTTCCGGGGGCTACACCTTC.

V gene TRBV19 combines with J gene TRBJ2-3; 8 nucleotides match TRBD1. V gave up 4 bases and J gave up 4 bases; unmatched junction bases: 10. Germline V lookup: CDR1 LNHDA, CDR2 SQIVND (reference sequence). This CDR3 spans 16 amino acids. The CDR3 DNA follows: TGTGCCAGTAGTAGTCCAGGGGGCAAGTTACCAGATACGCAGTATTTT. Translating it yields CASSSPGGKLPDTQYF.

The rearrangement joins TRBV7-9 to TRBJ1-2; possibly TRBD1 for D (5 bases). The germline V and J ends were trimmed by 3 bases and 3 bases, with 11 bases remaining between them. The germline V gene encodes CDR1 SEHNR and CDR2 FQNEAQ (reference sequence). The length of the CDR3 is 14 residues. CDR3 DNA sequence: TGTGCCAGCAGCTTTAGCAGGGTGGACTATGGCTACACCTTC. Translating gives CASSFSRVDYGYTF.

The chain has TRBV24-1 and TRBJ2-3; 15 nucleotides align to TRBD2. Germline assignment: CDR1 KGHDR and CDR2 SFDVKD. The CDR3 has 17 residues. Trimming removed 4 bases from V and 5 bases from J; junction bases left unmatched: 6. Here the CDR3 DNA reads TGTGCCACCAGTGACGGAGGACTAGCGGGGGGGTTAGATACGCAGTATTTT. Amino acids: CATSDGGLAGGLDTQYF.

The J gene is TRBJ1-1, the V gene TRBV5-1, with D unresolved. The CDR3 has 14 amino acids. Trimming stripped 4 bases from V and 0 bases from J, with 10 bases between. Germline CDR1 SGHRS, CDR2 YFSETQ. The DNA for the CDR3 is TGCGCCAGCAGCGTGACAACGATGAACACTGAAGCTTTCTTT. It yields the protein CASSVTTMNTEAFF.

Here the CDR3 DNA reads TGTGCCAGCCGAACGGACCAGAGTCAGCCCCAGCATTTT. Its translation: CASRTDQSQPQHF. The chain employs TRBV6-5 and TRBJ1-5; D gene unclear. V was clipped by 8 bases and J by 6 bases, with 14 bases between them. Germline V lookup: CDR1 MNHEY, CDR2 SVGAGI. The CDR3 runs to 13 residues.

V gene TRBV5-1 combines with J gene TRBJ2-1; D is unresolved. The CDR3 is 13 amino acids. V lost 0 bases, J lost 9 bases, and 10 bases lay in between. The germline V gene encodes CDR1 SGHRS and CDR2 YFSETQ. As DNA, the CDR3 is TGCGCCAGCAGCTTGGCCCCAACACGTGAGCAGTTCTTC. Translated, it gives CASSLAPTREQFF.

This rearrangement joins TRBV5-6 to TRBJ2-2; 9 bases agree with TRBD1. In germline, CDR1 is SGHDT, CDR2 YYEEEE. This CDR3 is built from 15 residues. V shed 3 bases, J shed 6 bases, and the junction held 6 bases outside the gene matches. CDR3 residues: CASSSSQGAAGELFF. CDR3 nucleotide sequence: TGTGCCAGCAGCTCTTCACAGGGGGCCGCCGGGGAGCTGTTTTTT.

V usage is TRBV27 and J usage is TRBJ1-2; D unresolved. Looked up from germline, CDR1 is MNHEY and CDR2 is SMNVEV (reference sequence). The ends were cut back, 4 bases at V and 8 bases at J, with 14 bases in the middle. This CDR3 contains 13 residues. The CDR3 sequence is CASSYSGISGYTF. Written as DNA, the CDR3 is TGTGCCAGCAGTTACTCGGGGATAAGCGGCTACACCTTC.

The chain employs TRBV9 and TRBJ1-2, with a tentative D call TRBD1 (5 bases). V gave up 3 bases and J gave up 7 bases, with 13 bases separating them. Germline values: CDR1 SGDLS, CDR2 YYNGEE. CDR3 length: 13 amino acids. The CDR3 sequence: CASSDTQGGGYTF. CDR3 sequence (DNA): TGTGCCAGCAGCGACACCCAGGGCGGTGGCTACACCTTC.

The chain joins TRBV7-8 to TRBJ2-1; the match to TRBD2 covers 12 bases. The CDR3 covers 19 residues. Germline CDR1 SGHVS, CDR2 FQNEAQ. The V gene end was trimmed by 0 bases and the J gene end by 9 bases; junction bases not matched to a gene: 15. CDR3 protein: CASSLAPPSSGGALVEQFF. Here the CDR3 DNA reads TGTGCCAGCAGCTTAGCGCCCCCGTCTAGCGGGGGGGCCTTGGTTGAGCAGTTCTTC.

The chain carries TRBV7-9 and TRBJ1-1; D gene unclear. The germline V gene has CDR1 SEHNR and CDR2 FQNEAQ (reference sequence). The CDR3 loop spans 12 amino acids. V was shortened by 4 bases and J by 2 bases, with 5 bases between the two germline ends. The CDR3 DNA is TGTGCCAGCAGCTCGGTTAACACTGAAGCTTTCTTT. It is translated as CASSSVNTEAFF.

The chain recombines TRBV30 with TRBJ1-3, with D possibly matching TRBD1 (5 bases). Germline CDR1 reads GTSNPN; CDR2 reads SVGIG (reference sequence). Trimming pared 0 bases from V and 3 bases from J, leaving 15 bases between. This CDR3 is 16 amino acids long. This chain's CDR3 is CAWSVGGGRVGNTIYF. For the CDR3, the DNA is TGTGCCTGGAGTGTAGGCGGGGGAAGGGTTGGAAACACCATATATTTT. The whole variable domain, remainder taken from reference TRBV30 and TRBJ1-3, is SQTIHQWPATLVQPVGSPLSLECTVEGTSNPNLYWYRQAAGRGLQLLFYSVGIGQISSEVPQNLSASRPQDRQFILSSKKLLLSDSGFYLCAWSVGGGRVGNTIYFGEGSWLTVV.

The gene calls are TRBV12-3 or TRBV12-4 and TRBJ1-1; no reliable D call. The CDR3 runs 13 residues. Trimming took 5 bases from V and 7 from J, leaving 14 bases between them. DNA for the CDR3: TGTGCCAGCAGTCGCCTTTTGGGAGGTGAAGCTTTCTTT. Encoded protein: CASSRLLGGEAFF.

A word on this clone: One junction end does not reproduce the germline sequence, and a read error may be involved. CDR3 amino acids: CASSEWASGGTDTQYF. The CDR3 DNA is TGTGCCAGCAGCGAATGGGCTAGCGGGGGCACCGATACGCAGTATTTT. This chain connects TRBV11-2 to TRBJ2-3; 10 bases agree with TRBD2. The CDR3 extends over 16 amino acids. From germline, CDR1 is SGHAT and CDR2 FQNNGV.